The sequence of this T cell receptor (beta chain) was determined in a study of blood T cell repertoires in COVID-19. On the study more broadly: Sample material is recorded as cDNA or gDNA derived from T cells, B-cell-depleted T cells, or PBMCs.

This clone has only a few counts. Assay: immunoSEQ multiplex PCR; the TCRdb copy retains only in-frame clones and omits some. Counted here are roughly 200,000 clones, 83% occurring once; the ten biggest clones make up roughly 1.3%. The origin of this receptor is a woman aged 25 to 39 with COVID-19, enrolled during active disease. The material sequenced was peripheral blood.

CDR3 region: CASNTQGFAEAFF. As DNA, the CDR3 is TGTGCCAGCAACACACAGGGATTCGCTGAAGCTTTCTTT. The J gene is TRBJ1-1, the V gene TRBV7-9; maybe TRBD1 (6 bases). Per germline, CDR1 SEHNR and CDR2 FQNEAQ (reference sequence). V was cut by 7 bases and J by 6 bases, with 15 bases left in between. This CDR3 region has 13 residues. The full variable domain, completed using reference TRBV7-9 and TRBJ1-1, is DTGVSQNPRHKITKRGQNVTFRCDPISEHNRLYWYRQTLGQGPEFLTYFQNEAQLEKSRLLSDRFSAERPKGSFSTLEIQRTEQGDSAMYLCASNTQGFAEAFFGQGTRLTVV.